This is a list of T cell receptor beta chains from one sample in a study of T cells in Graves' hyperthyroidism and ophthalmopathy. TCRdb recomputed calls from the multiplex PCR reads with MiXCR, one row per CDR3 protein. The sample yields around 620,000 distinct CDR3 sequences, around 45% seen once. Material: peripheral blood or thyroid tissue (not recorded which). The receptors come from an adult woman with Graves' disease, either hyperthyroidism or ophthalmopathy (not recorded which). Each CDR3 is given with its conserved first and last residue. Each record gives: V gene, D gene, clone size, J gene, CDR3 DNA, CDR3 protein. A D gene is named only where the DNA matches it firmly. Clone size is not always given. Where it is, it says once, few, many or a class for expanded clones.

v_call: TRBV24-1
d_call: TRBD1
clone_size: many
j_call: TRBJ2-3
cdr3_nt: TGTGCCACACAACAGGGGAATACAGATACGCAGTATTTT
cdr3_aa: CATQQGNTDTQYF

v_call: TRBV2
d_call: TRBD2
clone_size: NA
j_call: TRBJ2-3
cdr3_nt: TGTGCCAGTTCCAATCGGCGGGGGTCTAGGACAGATACGCAGTATTTT
cdr3_aa: CASSNRRGSRTDTQYF

v_call: TRBV10-3
d_call: TRBD1
clone_size: NA
j_call: TRBJ1-5
cdr3_nt: TGTGCCATCAGGGGCCCCGGACAGGGGGCAACCTCCAATCAGCCCCAGCATTTT
cdr3_aa: CAIRGPGQGATSNQPQHF

v_call: TRBV5-6
d_call: NA
clone_size: once
j_call: TRBJ1-2
cdr3_nt: TGTGCCAGCAGCTTGCTCGGGGTCGGTCATGGCTACACCTTC
cdr3_aa: CASSLLGVGHGYTF

v_call: TRBV10-3
d_call: TRBD2
clone_size: many
j_call: TRBJ2-7
cdr3_nt: TGTGCCATCAGTCCACAAGGACTAGTGGGTCACTTC
cdr3_aa: CAISPQGLVGHF

v_call: TRBV20-1
d_call: NA
clone_size: many
j_call: TRBJ1-6
cdr3_nt: TGCAGTGCTAGAGATATAAAGGGGGATGGGTCACCCCTCCACTTT
cdr3_aa: CSARDIKGDGSPLHF

v_call: TRBV10-3
d_call: TRBD1
clone_size: NA
j_call: TRBJ1-1
cdr3_nt: TGTGCCATCAGCCCCAAGACAGGGGGCTTTCCTGAAGCTTTCTTT
cdr3_aa: CAISPKTGGFPEAFF

v_call: TRBV7-9
d_call: NA
clone_size: many
j_call: TRBJ1-2
cdr3_nt: TGTGCCAGCAGCTTAGACCGGGAGGGTGGCTACACCTTC
cdr3_aa: CASSLDREGGYTF

v_call: TRBV5-1
d_call: NA
clone_size: many
j_call: TRBJ2-7
cdr3_nt: TGCGCCAGCACCGACCCGGGACGCGCCCTCTACGAGCAGTACTTC
cdr3_aa: CASTDPGRALYEQYF

v_call: TRBV12-3/TRBV12-4
d_call: NA
clone_size: NA
j_call: TRBJ2-6
cdr3_nt: TGTGCCAGCAGTGCCTCCACGGGTGCCAACGTCCTGACTTTC
cdr3_aa: CASSASTGANVLTF

v_call: TRBV5-1
d_call: TRBD1
clone_size: NA
j_call: TRBJ2-5
cdr3_nt: TGCGCCAGCAGCTTGATGGGGGCGGACAGGGGGCGAGGAGAGACCCAGTACTTC
cdr3_aa: CASSLMGADRGRGETQYF

v_call: TRBV7-9
d_call: NA
clone_size: NA
j_call: TRBJ2-7
cdr3_nt: TGTGCCAGCAGCTCAAACGGACAGTTTGGTCAAGACTTC
cdr3_aa: CASSSNGQFGQDF

v_call: TRBV5-1
d_call: TRBD1
clone_size: NA
j_call: TRBJ1-2
cdr3_nt: TGCGCCAGCAGCTTGGACGGACAGGCACACTATGGCTACACCTTC
cdr3_aa: CASSLDGQAHYGYTF

v_call: TRBV6-5
d_call: NA
clone_size: many
j_call: TRBJ2-6
cdr3_nt: TGTGCCAGCAGTTACTGGGCAGGGACCCCGGGGGCCAACGTCCTGACTTTC
cdr3_aa: CASSYWAGTPGANVLTF

v_call: TRBV2
d_call: TRBD1
clone_size: NA
j_call: TRBJ2-7
cdr3_nt: TGTGCCAGCCAACAGGGGGAGCAGTACTTC
cdr3_aa: CASQQGEQYF

v_call: TRBV11-2
d_call: TRBD1
clone_size: many
j_call: TRBJ1-5
cdr3_nt: TGTGCCAGCAGCCACTACAGGGGAGAAGGCAATCAGCCCCAGCATTTT
cdr3_aa: CASSHYRGEGNQPQHF

v_call: TRBV10-3
d_call: NA
clone_size: NA
j_call: TRBJ2-2
cdr3_nt: TGTGCCATCAGTGTCGCGGAGACCGGGGAGCTGTTTTTT
cdr3_aa: CAISVAETGELFF

v_call: TRBV5-6
d_call: NA
clone_size: many
j_call: TRBJ1-4
cdr3_nt: TGTGCCAGCAGCTTGGACAGGGTGGCAAAACTGTTTTTT
cdr3_aa: CASSLDRVAKLFF

v_call: TRBV29-1
d_call: NA
clone_size: NA
j_call: TRBJ2-7
cdr3_nt: TGCAGCGTTAGGGACGGAAGGGCTCCCTACGAGCAGTACTTC
cdr3_aa: CSVRDGRAPYEQYF

v_call: TRBV5-4
d_call: NA
clone_size: NA
j_call: TRBJ1-1
cdr3_nt: TGTGCCAGCAGCTTTACGGTTGAGAACACTGAAGCTTTCTTT
cdr3_aa: CASSFTVENTEAFF

v_call: TRBV9
d_call: NA
clone_size: NA
j_call: TRBJ1-3
cdr3_nt: TGTGCCAGCAGCGTACAGGGCTCAGGAAACACCATATATTTT
cdr3_aa: CASSVQGSGNTIYF

v_call: TRBV19
d_call: NA
clone_size: many
j_call: TRBJ1-1
cdr3_nt: TGTGCCAGTAGTATAGCCGGGCTTGTTTCGGGTTCGGACACTGAAGCTTTCTTT
cdr3_aa: CASSIAGLVSGSDTEAFF

v_call: TRBV3-1
d_call: NA
clone_size: NA
j_call: TRBJ1-2
cdr3_nt: TGTGCCAGCAGCCAAGGGACAGAGGATGGCTACACCTTC
cdr3_aa: CASSQGTEDGYTF

v_call: TRBV7-2
d_call: NA
clone_size: many
j_call: TRBJ2-2
cdr3_nt: TGTGCCAGCAGACCCCTAGCGTCGGCCGGGGAGCTGTTTTTT
cdr3_aa: CASRPLASAGELFF

v_call: TRBV27
d_call: TRBD1
clone_size: few
j_call: TRBJ2-5
cdr3_nt: TGTGCCAGCAGTTTAATTGGGGGGACAGGGGAGCTCCAAGAGACCCAGTACTTC
cdr3_aa: CASSLIGGTGELQETQYF

v_call: TRBV9
d_call: NA
clone_size: NA
j_call: TRBJ1-3
cdr3_nt: TGTGCCAGCAATAGGGACCAAGAGACCATATATTTT
cdr3_aa: CASNRDQETIYF

v_call: TRBV2
d_call: NA
clone_size: many
j_call: TRBJ2-5
cdr3_nt: TGTGCCAGCAGTGTTCGGTGGCGAGAGACCCAGTACTTC
cdr3_aa: CASSVRWRETQYF

v_call: TRBV15
d_call: NA
clone_size: NA
j_call: TRBJ1-4
cdr3_nt: TGTGCCACCGCGGGGAATGAAAAACTGTTTTTT
cdr3_aa: CATAGNEKLFF

v_call: TRBV29-1
d_call: TRBD1
clone_size: few
j_call: TRBJ1-1
cdr3_nt: TGCAGCACCAGGACAGGCGGAGGGACTGAAGCTTTCTTT
cdr3_aa: CSTRTGGGTEAFF

v_call: TRBV20-1
d_call: TRBD1
clone_size: many
j_call: TRBJ1-5
cdr3_nt: TGCAGTGCTAGAGATCCAGGGGGCAGTCAGCCCCAGCATTTT
cdr3_aa: CSARDPGGSQPQHF

v_call: TRBV2
d_call: TRBD1
clone_size: few
j_call: TRBJ1-4
cdr3_nt: TGTGCCAGCAGCGAGGACAGGGGGGTTTTT
cdr3_aa: CASSEDRGVF